What follows is one T cell receptor (beta chain) and its context. V lost 5 bases to trimming and J lost 9 bases, with 15 bases between them. Germline V lookup: CDR1 SSHAT, CDR2 FNYEAQ (reference sequence). The CDR3 sequence is 13 residues long. These data belong to a study of PD-L1 blockade in urothelial cancer. Measured with immunoSEQ multiplex PCR; TCRdb has only the in-frame clones, and not every one. This sample has 85,000 to 130,000 clones; about nine tenths occur once, and the top ten carry approximately 0.88%. The sequencing used PBMCs, collected around atezolizumab (anti-PD-L1) treatment. This receptor was taken from a woman over 75 with urothelial cancer. The chain employs TRBV7-7 and TRBJ2-3; the D is unclear. The DNA of the CDR3 is TGTGCCAGCAGCGCCACCGGGTCAGCGACGCAGTATTTT. It is translated as CASSATGSATQYF.